The 23 T cell receptor beta chains listed next were all sequenced from one sample in a study of T cells in pancreatic ductal adenocarcinoma. No neoadjuvant therapy was given to the selected pancreatic ductal adenocarcinoma patients before their surgery. Sequenced by immunoSEQ multiplex PCR; TCRdb stores in-frame clones only, minus some. The sample includes roughly 17,000 clones, roughly 89% seen only once; the top ten take more than 15%. The sample taken for sequencing was PBMCs. The receptors come from a human donor with pancreatic ductal adenocarcinoma.

The chain combines TRBV5-4 with TRBJ1-1, with TRBD1 matching over 8 bases. The CDR3 is 13 amino acids. V shed 3 bases and J 7 bases; nucleotides not matched to a gene: 5. CDR1 is SGHNT and CDR2 is YYREEE in the germline V gene (reference sequence). The CDR3 bases are TGTGCCAGCAGCTGGGACAGGAGTAATGAAGCTTTCTTT. Its translation: CASSWDRSNEAFF. Variable domain in full (rest from reference TRBV5-4 and TRBJ1-1): ETGVTQSPTHLIKTRGQQVTLRCSSQSGHNTVSWYQQALGQGPQFIFQYYREEENGRGNFPPRFSGLQFPNYSSELNVNALELDDSALYLCASSWDRSNEAFFGQGTRLTVV.

The chain couples TRBV5-4 to TRBJ1-6; D may be TRBD1 (6 bases). The CDR3 runs to 15 residues. Germline CDR1 and CDR2: SGHNT and YYREEE (reference sequence). Trimming took 0 bases from V and 7 from J, leaving 11 bases between them. The CDR3 nucleotides are TGTGCCAGCAGCTTGGACAGGGATAAAAATTCACCCCTCCACTTT. This codes for CASSLDRDKNSPLHF.

The rearrangement uses TRBV6-4 and TRBJ2-3, with 9 nucleotides matching TRBD1. Germline CDR1 MRHNA, CDR2 SNTAGT. V shed 4 bases, J shed 1 base, and the junction held 6 bases outside the gene matches. This CDR3 spans 16 amino acids. This CDR3 is CASSAGTGMGTDTQYF. CDR3 coding DNA: TGTGCCAGCAGTGCCGGGACAGGGATGGGCACAGATACGCAGTATTTT.

The rearrangement uses TRBV2 and TRBJ2-6; possibly TRBD1 for D (6 bases). The CDR3 has 15 residues. Germline V CDR1 and CDR2: SNHLY, FYNNEI. Trimming stripped 9 bases from V and 0 bases from J, with 12 bases between. The CDR3 is CASHRQVSGANVLTF. The CDR3, as DNA: TGTGCCAGTCATCGACAGGTCTCTGGGGCCAACGTCCTGACTTTC. Together with reference TRBV2 and TRBJ2-6, the CDR3 gives the full variable domain: EPEVTQTPSHQVTQMGQEVILRCVPISNHLYFYWYRQILGQKVEFLVSFYNNEISEKSEIFDDQFSVERPDGSNFTLKIRSTKLEDSAMYFCASHRQVSGANVLTFGAGSRLTVL.

The chain carries TRBV7-9 and TRBJ1-1; D is unclear. Germline CDR1 and CDR2: SEHNR and FQNEAQ (reference sequence). The CDR3 has 15 residues. Trimming took 0 bases from V and 0 from J, leaving 8 bases between them. CDR3 protein: CASSLAISMNTEAFF. The CDR3 DNA is TGTGCCAGCAGCTTAGCGATTTCGATGAACACTGAAGCTTTCTTT. Full variable domain (outside the CDR3, taken from reference TRBV7-9 and TRBJ1-1): DTGVSQNPRHKITKRGQNVTFRCDPISEHNRLYWYRQTLGQGPEFLTYFQNEAQLEKSRLLSDRFSAERPKGSFSTLEIQRTEQGDSAMYLCASSLAISMNTEAFFGQGTRLTVV.

The chain has TRBV6-5 and TRBJ2-7; tentative D call: TRBD1 (6 bases). The CDR3 totals 15 residues. Trimming stripped 5 bases from V and 4 bases from J, with 18 bases between. Looked up from germline, CDR1 is MNHEY and CDR2 is SVGAGI. CDR3 DNA sequence: TGTGCCAGCAGTCCTCCGGTGGGGGCGCGGTACGAGCAGTACTTC. This translates into CASSPPVGARYEQYF.

The chain recombines TRBV28 with TRBJ2-7, with 10 positions matching TRBD1. CDR3 length: 14 residues. V trimming: 2 bases; J trimming: 8 bases; junction bases outside the gene matches: 6. Per the germline V gene, CDR1 is MDHEN and CDR2 is SYDVKM. The CDR3 DNA reads as TGTGCCAGCAGTTTAACCCGGGACAGGGGAAAGCAGTACTTC. As protein: CASSLTRDRGKQYF.

The rearrangement uses TRBV7-2 and TRBJ1-2; 11 nucleotides align to TRBD1. Germline V lookup: CDR1 SGHTA, CDR2 FQGNSA. The CDR3 totals 16 residues. Trimming removed 5 bases from V and 4 bases from J; junction bases left unmatched: 9. CDR3 sequence: CASSAPGQGVIYGYTF. The CDR3 bases are TGTGCCAGCAGCGCTCCGGGACAGGGGGTAATCTATGGCTACACCTTC.

CDR3 residues: CASSSAGGIDTGELFF. The CDR3 nucleotides read TGTGCCAGCAGCTCAGCGGGGGGAATAGACACCGGGGAGCTGTTTTTT. The V and J genes are TRBV7-7 and TRBJ2-2; TRBD2 aligns across 9 bases. In germline, CDR1 is SSHAT, CDR2 FNYEAQ (reference sequence). CDR3 length: 16 residues. Trimming cost V 4 bases and J 3 bases; bases outside gene matches: 6. Complete variable domain (other parts from reference TRBV7-7 and TRBJ2-2): GAGVSQSPRYKVTKRGQDVTLRCDPISSHATLYWYQQALGQGPEFLTYFNYEAQPDKSGLPSDRFSAERPEGSISTLTIQRTEQRDSAMYRCASSSAGGIDTGELFFGEGSRLTVL.

This clone was picked up one time. The chain couples TRBV11-2 to TRBJ1-3; D gene uncertain. Germline CDR1 SGHAT, CDR2 FQNNGV. The V end was cut by 6 bases, the J end by 2 bases, with 20 bases between. The CDR3 is 17 residues long. This CDR3 is CASSPVQVVRTGNTIYF. CDR3 DNA: TGTGCCAGCAGTCCAGTCCAGGTAGTCCGGACTGGAAACACCATATATTTT.

The CDR3 bases are TGTGCCAGTAGTATCATAGCGGGGGGGGTCTACAATGAGCAGTTCTTC. Translating it yields CASSIIAGGVYNEQFF. V gene TRBV19 combines with J gene TRBJ2-1, with 11 bases fitting TRBD2. V shed 3 bases and J 3 bases; nucleotides not matched to a gene: 4. CDR3 size: 16 residues. The germline V gene has CDR1 LNHDA and CDR2 SQIVND (reference sequence). Variable domain in full (rest from reference TRBV19 and TRBJ2-1): DGGITQSPKYLFRKEGQNVTLSCEQNLNHDAMYWYRQDPGQGLRLIYYSQIVNDFQKGDIAEGYSVSREKKESFPLTVTSAQKNPTAFYLCASSIIAGGVYNEQFFGPGTRLTVL.

A single count supports this clone. The chain recombines TRBV4-3 with TRBJ2-3; D is unresolved. Germline CDR1 is LGHNA and CDR2 is YSLEER. Trimming removed 1 base from V and 4 bases from J, with 6 bases in between. CDR3 length: 13 amino acids. The CDR3 loop is CASSQGRADTQYF. The CDR3 DNA reads TGCGCCAGCAGCCAAGGACGGGCAGATACGCAGTATTTT.

The chain recombines TRBV11-2 with TRBJ2-5; 11 bases line up with TRBD1. After removal of 4 bases from V and 0 bases from J, the junction contained 4 bases not matched to a gene. Germline values: CDR1 SGHAT, CDR2 FQNNGV. The CDR3 sequence is 16 residues long. The CDR3 is CASSSLGQGDQETQYF. For the CDR3, the DNA is TGTGCCAGCAGCTCCCTGGGACAGGGGGACCAAGAGACCCAGTACTTC.

A single count supports this clone. The CDR3 is CASSPVTNEKLFF. In DNA, the CDR3 is TGCGCCAGCAGCCCGGTGACTAATGAAAAACTGTTTTTT. The chain has TRBV5-1 and TRBJ1-4; D is unresolved. The germline V gene encodes CDR1 SGHRS and CDR2 YFSETQ. With 4 bases removed from V and 2 bases from J, the gap between germline ends came to 6 bases. The CDR3 has 13 amino acids.

The chain is built from TRBV5-6 and TRBJ2-5, with D hard to call. V lost 4 bases and J lost 0, with 10 bases in between. Germline CDR1 and CDR2: SGHDT and YYEEEE. CDR3 length: 14 residues. The CDR3: CASSPVQYQETQYF. DNA for the CDR3: TGTGCCAGCAGCCCGGTCCAGTACCAAGAGACCCAGTACTTC.

The gene calls are TRBV27 and TRBJ1-2, with TRBD1 matching over 8 bases. Trimming at V came to 0 bases and at J to 2 bases, leaving 17 bases not matched to a gene. The CDR3 spans 20 residues. Germline-derived CDR1 and CDR2 are MNHEY and SMNVEV (reference sequence). CDR3 residues: CASSLSKTGRDRFWNYGYTF. The CDR3 nucleotides are TGTGCCAGCAGTTTATCGAAAACGGGCCGGGACAGGTTTTGGAACTATGGCTACACCTTC.

The chain carries TRBV6-7 and TRBJ1-4; perhaps TRBD1 as D (5 bases). TRBV6-7 is assigned to the ORF class and has an uncertain function. V was shortened by 0 bases and J by 4 bases, with 21 bases between the two germline ends. The CDR3 covers 19 residues. CDR3 amino acids: CASSYSIHRRGTFNEKLFF. The CDR3 DNA sequence: TGTGCCAGCAGTTACTCGATCCATCGGAGGGGCACTTTTAATGAAAAACTGTTTTTT.

V gene TRBV27 combines with J gene TRBJ2-7; TRBD1 might be the D (5 bases). Germline CDR1 is MNHEY and CDR2 is SMNVEV (reference sequence). This CDR3 has 14 residues. Trimming shortened V by 6 bases and J by 2 bases, and 14 bases separated the two germline ends. The CDR3, as DNA: TGTGCCAGCAGCCTCCAGGGTAAACCCTACGAGCAGTACTTC. Encoded protein: CASSLQGKPYEQYF.

A few counts support this clone. The V and J genes are TRBV7-2 and TRBJ2-7; 10 positions agree with TRBD2. Germline assignment: CDR1 SGHTA and CDR2 FQGNSA. The V and J ends lost 2 bases and 5 bases, in that order; junction bases with no gene match: 15. The CDR3 runs 18 residues. CDR3 in DNA: TGTGCCAGCAGCTTATGGTACCCAGCGGGAGGGACGGGAAACGAGCAGTACTTC. It encodes CASSLWYPAGGTGNEQYF.

The chain recombines TRBV19 with TRBJ1-2, with a possible D match to TRBD1 (6 bases). The CDR3 is made up of 18 amino acids. Between the trimmed V and J ends, which lost 3 bases and 0 bases, there was a span of 20 bases. Looked up from germline, CDR1 is LNHDA and CDR2 is SQIVND (reference sequence). CDR3 region: CASSILERTARANYGYTF. The DNA for the CDR3 is TGTGCCAGTAGTATTCTCGAAAGGACAGCTAGAGCTAACTATGGCTACACCTTC. Complete variable domain (other parts from reference TRBV19 and TRBJ1-2): DGGITQSPKYLFRKEGQNVTLSCEQNLNHDAMYWYRQDPGQGLRLIYYSQIVNDFQKGDIAEGYSVSREKKESFPLTVTSAQKNPTAFYLCASSILERTARANYGYTFGSGTRLTVV.

The gene calls are TRBV11-2 and TRBJ2-1; 8 positions agree with TRBD1. The CDR3 has 15 amino acids. Germline V gives CDR1 SGHAT, CDR2 FQNNGV. V gave up 4 bases and J gave up 6 bases; unmatched junction bases: 8. DNA of the CDR3: TGTGCCAGCAGCTCCAGGGGGCGCGGTATCAATGAGCAGTTCTTC. Translated: CASSSRGRGINEQFF. Based on the CDR3 plus reference TRBV11-2 and TRBJ2-1, the full variable domain is EAGVAQSPRYKIIEKRQSVAFWCNPISGHATLYWYQQILGQGPKLLIQFQNNGVVDDSQLPKDRFSAERLKGVDSTLKIQPAKLEDSAVYLCASSSRGRGINEQFFGPGTRLTVL.

This chain uses TRBV10-3 with TRBJ2-3; D unclear. Germline CDR1 and CDR2: ENHRY and SYGVKD. V was clipped by 0 bases and J by 3 bases, with 10 bases between them. CDR3 length: 15 amino acids. CDR3 sequence reads: CAISESFSRTDTQYF. In nucleotides, the CDR3 is TGTGCCATCAGTGAGTCTTTTAGTAGGACAGATACGCAGTATTTT.

The chain recombines TRBV9 with TRBJ2-5, with 10 bases aligning to TRBD1. From germline, CDR1 is SGDLS and CDR2 YYNGEE. This CDR3 contains 20 residues. Trimming took 2 bases from V and 2 from J; bases not matched to a gene: 18. Here the CDR3 reads CASSVHASMTGGASQETQYF. CDR3 in DNA: TGTGCCAGCAGCGTCCATGCTTCTATGACAGGGGGCGCGAGTCAAGAGACCCAGTACTTC. The full variable domain, rest sourced from reference TRBV9 and TRBJ2-5, is DSGVTQTPKHLITATGQRVTLRCSPRSGDLSVYWYQQSLDQGLQFLIQYYNGEERAKGNILERFSAQQFPDLHSELNLSSLELGDSALYFCASSVHASMTGGASQETQYFGPGTRLLVL.